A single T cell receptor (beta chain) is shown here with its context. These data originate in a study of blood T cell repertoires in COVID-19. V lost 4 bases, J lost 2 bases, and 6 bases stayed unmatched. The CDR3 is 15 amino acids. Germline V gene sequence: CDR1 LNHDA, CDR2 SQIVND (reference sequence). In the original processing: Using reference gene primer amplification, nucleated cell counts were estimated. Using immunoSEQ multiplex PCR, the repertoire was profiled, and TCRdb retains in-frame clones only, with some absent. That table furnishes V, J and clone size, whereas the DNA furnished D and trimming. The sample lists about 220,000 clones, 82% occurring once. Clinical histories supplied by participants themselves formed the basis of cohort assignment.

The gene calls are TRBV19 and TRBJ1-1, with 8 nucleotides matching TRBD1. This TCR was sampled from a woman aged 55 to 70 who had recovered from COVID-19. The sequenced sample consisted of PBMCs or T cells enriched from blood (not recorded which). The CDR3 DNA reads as TGTGCCAGTAGTAGTCAGGGGGCAGGTAACACTGAAGCTTTCTTT. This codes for CASSSQGAGNTEAFF.